Below, one TCR beta chain is given with its context. These data belong to a study of blood T cell repertoires in COVID-19. Germline-derived CDR1 and CDR2 are MDHEN and SYDVKM. The ends were cut back, 7 bases at V and 12 bases at J, with 12 bases in the middle. The CDR3 covers 11 residues. Original handling: Estimation of nucleated cell counts was performed using reference gene primer amplification. Profiling relied on immunoSEQ multiplex PCR, and the TCRdb table lists in-frame clones only, not all of them. V and J calls and clone size are those listed in that table; D and trimming were worked out from the DNA. The sample has around 180,000 clones, approximately 74% seen once; the top ten hold around 3%.

Sequences were obtained from peripheral blood. The J gene is TRBJ1-4, the V gene TRBV28; tentative D call: TRBD1 (5 bases). The receptor's source is a woman over 75 with acute or convalescent COVID-19. In DNA, the CDR3 is TGTGCCAGCAATCGGAGGGGCGAACTGTTTTTT. Its protein is CASNRRGELFF.